These T cell receptor beta chains were read from a single sample in a study of blood T cells in healthy people across ages. Using its own MiXCR run on the 5' RACE reads, TCRdb lists one record per CDR3 protein. The sample holds approximately 900,000 distinct CDR3 sequences, 40% to 60% seen once. The sequenced sample was blood. The receptors shown here come from a man aged 30 to 45 in good health. Each CDR3 is given without its conserved first and last residue.

v_gene: TRBV25-1
j_gene: TRBJ2-1
CDR3aa: ASSEGWTEYNEQF

v_gene: TRBV5-6
j_gene: TRBJ1-2
CDR3aa: ASSLRMRSLIPIYT

v_gene: TRBV29-1
j_gene: TRBJ2-1
CDR3aa: SAPAGDEQF

v_gene: TRBV20-1
j_gene: TRBJ2-5
CDR3aa: SAPDTRVETQY

v_gene: TRBV15
j_gene: TRBJ1-2
CDR3aa: ATSRAGTGSGYT

v_gene: TRBV12-3/TRBV12-4
j_gene: TRBJ1-1
CDR3aa: ASSFRGQNTEAF

v_gene: TRBV12-3/TRBV12-4
j_gene: TRBJ1-1
CDR3aa: ASSSQPGQANTEAF

v_gene: TRBV9
j_gene: TRBJ2-1
CDR3aa: ASSVEGAAGGRPYNEQF

v_gene: TRBV12-3/TRBV12-4
j_gene: TRBJ2-1
CDR3aa: ASSPDPSYNEQF

v_gene: TRBV4-3
j_gene: TRBJ2-3
CDR3aa: ASSQDLSRAPDTQY

v_gene: TRBV7-3
j_gene: TRBJ2-1
CDR3aa: ASSRTGGLYNEQF

v_gene: TRBV20-1
j_gene: TRBJ2-1
CDR3aa: SAPDRSSYNEQF

v_gene: TRBV6-5
j_gene: TRBJ2-1
CDR3aa: ASSYSRLAGGPRNEQF

v_gene: TRBV20-1
j_gene: TRBJ2-4
CDR3aa: SAIAGGPGIQY

v_gene: TRBV5-1
j_gene: TRBJ1-4
CDR3aa: ASTLDGTANEKLF

v_gene: TRBV7-2
j_gene: TRBJ1-1
CDR3aa: ASSGGQITEAF

v_gene: TRBV6-5
j_gene: TRBJ2-3
CDR3aa: ASSPGLAGSDTQY

v_gene: TRBV7-2
j_gene: TRBJ2-1
CDR3aa: ASSVQSSTGWGSHEQF

v_gene: TRBV5-1
j_gene: TRBJ2-4
CDR3aa: ASSVRDGLNIQY

v_gene: TRBV4-1
j_gene: TRBJ2-3
CDR3aa: ASSQDPTELDTQY

v_gene: TRBV6-5
j_gene: TRBJ2-4
CDR3aa: ASRQTGVGAKNIQY

v_gene: TRBV24-1
j_gene: TRBJ1-2
CDR3aa: ANPDRGYGYT

v_gene: TRBV20-1
j_gene: TRBJ1-4
CDR3aa: SARAVSRNEKLF

v_gene: TRBV20-1
j_gene: TRBJ2-7
CDR3aa: SAPRQGGAYEQY

v_gene: TRBV7-9
j_gene: TRBJ2-7
CDR3aa: ASSFSVGNEQY

v_gene: TRBV4-3
j_gene: TRBJ1-6
CDR3aa: ASSQGQRNSPLH

v_gene: TRBV5-6
j_gene: TRBJ2-3
CDR3aa: ASSLGMTSGRPDTQY

v_gene: TRBV25-1
j_gene: TRBJ2-4
CDR3aa: ASSPRTGKTKNIQY

v_gene: TRBV20-1
j_gene: TRBJ1-6
CDR3aa: SASKGSGNSPLH

v_gene: TRBV20-1
j_gene: TRBJ1-1
CDR3aa: SARGAQGVPEAF

v_gene: TRBV5-1
j_gene: TRBJ2-2
CDR3aa: ASSWETGELF

v_gene: TRBV7-9
j_gene: TRBJ2-1
CDR3aa: AGSSSYNEQF

v_gene: TRBV7-9
j_gene: TRBJ1-2
CDR3aa: ASSFDRGRYYGYT

v_gene: TRBV7-2
j_gene: TRBJ1-2
CDR3aa: ASSLRGVYYGYT

v_gene: TRBV5-1
j_gene: NA
CDR3aa: ASSSSGLGNDEQY

v_gene: TRBV28
j_gene: TRBJ1-2
CDR3aa: ASSLRRRGYT

v_gene: TRBV9
j_gene: TRBJ2-1
CDR3aa: ASSVGGGAYNEQF

v_gene: TRBV5-1
j_gene: TRBJ2-3
CDR3aa: ASSLVVTGGTDTQY

v_gene: TRBV5-1
j_gene: TRBJ1-2
CDR3aa: ASSLEDYTLSYGYT

v_gene: TRBV4-3
j_gene: TRBJ1-4
CDR3aa: ASSQAQTGPNEKLF

v_gene: TRBV20-1
j_gene: TRBJ2-5
CDR3aa: SASGTGIQETQY

v_gene: TRBV7-2
j_gene: TRBJ1-2
CDR3aa: ASSLGSGRTNYGYT

v_gene: TRBV7-2
j_gene: TRBJ2-7
CDR3aa: ASSSDPPYEQY

v_gene: TRBV6-1
j_gene: TRBJ1-5
CDR3aa: ASSEQGGNQPQH

v_gene: TRBV4-2
j_gene: TRBJ2-5
CDR3aa: ASSQEVGYRGLQEAQY

v_gene: TRBV6-2/TRBV6-3
j_gene: TRBJ2-1
CDR3aa: ASSGTQGKAFYNEQF

v_gene: TRBV7-2
j_gene: TRBJ2-1
CDR3aa: ASSTDNEQF

v_gene: TRBV9
j_gene: TRBJ2-7
CDR3aa: ASSEGQGQTYEQY

v_gene: TRBV29-1
j_gene: TRBJ1-1
CDR3aa: SVLSGVRSNTEAF

v_gene: TRBV6-2/TRBV6-3
j_gene: TRBJ2-7
CDR3aa: ASRASLGQITYEQY

v_gene: TRBV12-3/TRBV12-4
j_gene: NA
CDR3aa: ASSLGLLAGGPGTQY

v_gene: TRBV30
j_gene: TRBJ2-1
CDR3aa: AWRTSGSEQF

v_gene: TRBV7-9
j_gene: TRBJ1-2
CDR3aa: ASSATDHNYGYT

v_gene: TRBV5-4
j_gene: TRBJ1-2
CDR3aa: ASSPGTGGDLYGYT